The entry below describes one T cell receptor beta chain. What antigen it recognizes has not been identified. No clone much larger than this one lies a single base away; base qualities are absent. The data originate from a study of cytomegalovirus exposure and HLA in healthy donors (dated by TCRdb to 2016 to 2017). With respect to the entire study: According to an earlier analysis of a few hundred of the donors, about 179 million T cells yielded some 120 million unique TCR beta sequences and about 300 Gb of sequence data. All discovery cohort repertoires had been generated on a single sequencing platform. A later genetic analysis took genome-wide SNP genotypes for about three fifths of the roughly 670 donors and used that subset as a discovery cohort. About 280 gigabases of sequencing data and approximately 84 million unique TCR sequences were included in an early release covering several hundred HLA-typed donors. The T cell repertoires of roughly 660 subjects were profiled by immunosequencing and related to cytomegalovirus serostatus. Across some 400 genotyped donors of the cohort, an average of roughly 250,000 unique TCR beta nucleotide sequences per donor were sequenced, and 15% to 20% of those sequences were non-productive. HLA typing covered class I and class II loci at four-digit resolution. Four to six DR-DQ haplotypes were handled as single units for association and clustering, since linkage in the cohort was strong. Donor age, sex, ethnicity and CMV serostatus were compiled together with the repertoire data. To study patterns of TCR occurrence, a later analysis re-analyzed previously published TCR beta repertoires from 650 to 750 donors and added high-resolution HLA genotyping. The study aimed to test whether signatures of past pathogen exposure could be identified by cataloging public T cell receptors. In an earlier analysis of a few hundred of the donors, high-throughput TCR beta sequencing was used to judge whether each TCR beta V gene segment behaved as functional or pseudogenic. Typing coverage differed by locus: A, B, C, DRB1 and DQB1 were typed in roughly 629-640 donors, DQA1 in 522, DPA1 in 600 to 610, and DPB1 in 450 to 480. Along with the approximately 620-subject first cohort, a separate validation cohort of over a hundred different subjects was used. Of the approximately 400 genotyped donors, over 70% fell in the genetic ancestry cluster associated with self-reported Caucasian donors. In the later analysis, no new phenotypic data were used to find candidate immune exposures; instead, reliance was placed on TCR beta sequences and their occurrence across donors. To predict cytomegalovirus infection status, the study brought together high-throughput TCR immunosequencing, statistical association of individual TCRs with disease status, and machine learning.

Libraries were made using the immunoSEQ multiplex PCR assay. For the multiplex PCR, a mixture combining 60 forward primers for TCR Vbeta segments and 13 reverse primers for TCR Jbeta segments was used. The CDR3 region of rearranged TCR beta genes was amplified from genomic DNA by a multiplex PCR assay. Amplified TCR beta libraries were sequenced as 87-base-pair reads on the Illumina HiSeq System. In the paper's pipeline: In a later analysis, approximately 74 million unique TCR beta chains were counted across the 666 repertoires, and approximately 9.9 million of these chains were shared by at least two donors. Raw reads were error-corrected and collapsed into unique sequences by a nearest-neighbor algorithm in which closely related sequences were merged to remove PCR and sequencing errors. V, D and J gene segments were assigned by aligning CDR3 sequences to IMGT reference sequences. For a sequence to be retained, a match of at least six nucleotides was required to both a V gene segment and a J gene segment. Rearrangements were called productive when the CDR3 lacked stop codons and stayed in frame with V and J; all others were non-productive. Following IMGT convention, CDR3 was defined as the stretch from the second conserved V-encoded cysteine to the conserved J-encoded phenylalanine. In an earlier analysis of around 600 of the donors, sequences lacking an unambiguous match to a single V gene segment were excluded. In an earlier analysis of several hundred of the donors, a V segment was called functional when productive rearrangements were above 56.7%, and segregating when the standard deviation between donors exceeded 5%. A statistical classification framework was developed to diagnose cytomegalovirus status using the catalog of TCR beta chain sequences. V and J gene assignment, in a later analysis, came from comparing TCR nucleotide sequences with IMGT/GENE-DB human TR gene sequences. Using the TCRdist pipeline, a later analysis assigned CDR3 sequences along with most-parsimonious VDJ recombination scenarios. In a later analysis, each TCR beta chain was defined by its CDR3 amino acid sequence together with its V-gene family, and reads without a unique V-gene family were excluded. As a way to deal with suspected cross-contamination and a sequencing artifact, a later analysis dropped 592 nucleotide sequences that were highly shared and had low generation probability. In a later analysis, a clonal expansion index for each public chain was calculated from normalized within-repertoire ranks of inferred template counts. In a later analysis, generation probabilities were computed using a VDJ recombination model fitted to out-of-frame rearrangements, and the results were checked against IGoR. In a later analysis, TCR-TCR, TCR-HLA and TCR-CMV co-occurrence was scored with hypergeometric tests, and a repertoire-size bias correction was applied to TCR pairs. In a later analysis, false discovery rates were estimated by permuting HLA or CMV assignments 20 times. In a later analysis, co-occurring TCRs were grouped with DBSCAN, and TCRdist sequence similarity was added when clustering was performed within HLA-allele-positive subsets. For co-occurrence clustering, repertoires with fewer than 30,000 or more than 120,000 public chains were excluded, along with five or six repertoires with anomalous nucleotide sharing. The source is immuneACCESS, and TCRdb retained only in-frame sequences with V and J called. Part of the clones is not carried over; for the studies checked, unresolved V genes explain less than half of this, and the remainder is unexplained. That table gives V, J and clone size, and the DNA gave D and trimming. The sample table holds fewer than 150,000 clones, of which 80% were seen once. The biggest ten clones account for just over 5% of the sample.

The cohort comprised 710 or so healthy bone marrow donors. Cohort members were all nominally healthy when sampled, although unrecorded immune exposures were likely present. The donor was CMV seronegative and belonged to the group of 350 or so seronegative cohort members. Every donor gave a peripheral blood sample, and the peripheral blood mononuclear cells from that sample were used for TCR beta sequencing. Genomic DNA extraction from the blood cell samples was performed with the Qiagen DNeasy Blood Extraction Kit. What the work shows at the level of the full study, not this receptor alone: A further reported finding was that TCR beta sequences accurately predicted the HLA-A and HLA-B alleles for most subjects in the first cohort. Only TCR beta chains were sequenced in this cohort, and the absence of alpha or paired-chain data limited detectable features. A later analysis found that HLA-associated TCR beta chains were more clonally expanded and had lower generation probabilities than equally common non-associated chains. Linkage disequilibrium might explain the correlated functional status among segregating V segments, but an unknown experimental factor could not be ruled out. An association between a missense DCLRE1C variant and V-gene and J-gene trimming of TCR beta chains was found in a later genetic analysis and replicated in an independent cohort. According to the authors, the approach could potentially be generalized to other disease states and immunological phenotypes. According to a later genetic analysis, donors in an Asian-associated ancestry cluster had fewer N-insertions in productive TCRs than the approximately 670-donor mean. In a later analysis, most CMV-associated TCR beta chains were found to appear HLA-restricted, with HLA associations seemingly driven largely by CMV exposure. The study listed around 160 TCR beta chains as associated with cytomegalovirus. When HLA alleles, especially DR and DQ, strongly co-occurred, TCR associations were difficult to assign to individual alleles. A few of the identified cytomegalovirus-associated TCR beta chains were confirmed in vitro to be specific for cytomegalovirus antigens. The earlier analysis of nearly 600 of the donors excluded roughly 17 rarely observed V segments, including chromosome 9 orphons, because counts were too low. Immune exposure information for the cohort was limited to CMV serostatus. The presence/absence analyses assumed that sequencing depth was roughly uniform across donors, and that assumption may not be true. Some IMGT-functional V segments, including TRBV6-2 and TRBV6-3, could not be told apart with the 87-base-pair reads, so those segments were excluded. At a false discovery rate of 0.05, a later analysis linked around 15,000 TCR beta sequences to specific HLA alleles. Broadly in line with IMGT annotations, most TCR beta V segments showed up in productive rearrangements about 87% or about 30% of the time in an earlier analysis of 450 to 750 of the donors. In both the original and validation cohorts, the classifier was reported to diagnose cytomegalovirus status with high specificity and sensitivity. Most TCR sequences were seen in very few donors, while some public TCRs were found in many individuals. In a later analysis, the rate of TCR association differed among HLA loci, with DRB1 alleles having the most associated TCRs and HLA-C alleles having the fewest. A later analysis reported that several top co-occurrence clusters appeared linked to parvovirus B19, influenza, CMV and Epstein-Barr virus. HLA typing was unavailable for some donors at each locus, so association tests used only the typed subset. A group of highly shared sequence variants was considered likely to be a technical artifact of the sequencing pipeline.

Sequences SQVTM (CDR1) and ANQGSEA (CDR2) are obtained from the germline V gene. V and J lose 5 bases and 5 bases, and a span of 16 bases separates them. There are 13 amino acids in the CDR3, from cysteine to phenylalanine inclusive. Of the read, only the CDR3 DNA is kept; its 39 bases are in frame from base 1. The chain is assembled from TRBV29-1 and TRBJ2-7; a weak D assignment points to TRBD2 (6 bases agree). Sequencing was performed on PBMCs. The source is a male donor in good health and CMV-seronegative. Here the CDR3 is given as CSVIKGGQDEQYF. The nucleotide sequence is TGCAGCGTTATTAAGGGAGGTCAAGACGAGCAGTACTTC.